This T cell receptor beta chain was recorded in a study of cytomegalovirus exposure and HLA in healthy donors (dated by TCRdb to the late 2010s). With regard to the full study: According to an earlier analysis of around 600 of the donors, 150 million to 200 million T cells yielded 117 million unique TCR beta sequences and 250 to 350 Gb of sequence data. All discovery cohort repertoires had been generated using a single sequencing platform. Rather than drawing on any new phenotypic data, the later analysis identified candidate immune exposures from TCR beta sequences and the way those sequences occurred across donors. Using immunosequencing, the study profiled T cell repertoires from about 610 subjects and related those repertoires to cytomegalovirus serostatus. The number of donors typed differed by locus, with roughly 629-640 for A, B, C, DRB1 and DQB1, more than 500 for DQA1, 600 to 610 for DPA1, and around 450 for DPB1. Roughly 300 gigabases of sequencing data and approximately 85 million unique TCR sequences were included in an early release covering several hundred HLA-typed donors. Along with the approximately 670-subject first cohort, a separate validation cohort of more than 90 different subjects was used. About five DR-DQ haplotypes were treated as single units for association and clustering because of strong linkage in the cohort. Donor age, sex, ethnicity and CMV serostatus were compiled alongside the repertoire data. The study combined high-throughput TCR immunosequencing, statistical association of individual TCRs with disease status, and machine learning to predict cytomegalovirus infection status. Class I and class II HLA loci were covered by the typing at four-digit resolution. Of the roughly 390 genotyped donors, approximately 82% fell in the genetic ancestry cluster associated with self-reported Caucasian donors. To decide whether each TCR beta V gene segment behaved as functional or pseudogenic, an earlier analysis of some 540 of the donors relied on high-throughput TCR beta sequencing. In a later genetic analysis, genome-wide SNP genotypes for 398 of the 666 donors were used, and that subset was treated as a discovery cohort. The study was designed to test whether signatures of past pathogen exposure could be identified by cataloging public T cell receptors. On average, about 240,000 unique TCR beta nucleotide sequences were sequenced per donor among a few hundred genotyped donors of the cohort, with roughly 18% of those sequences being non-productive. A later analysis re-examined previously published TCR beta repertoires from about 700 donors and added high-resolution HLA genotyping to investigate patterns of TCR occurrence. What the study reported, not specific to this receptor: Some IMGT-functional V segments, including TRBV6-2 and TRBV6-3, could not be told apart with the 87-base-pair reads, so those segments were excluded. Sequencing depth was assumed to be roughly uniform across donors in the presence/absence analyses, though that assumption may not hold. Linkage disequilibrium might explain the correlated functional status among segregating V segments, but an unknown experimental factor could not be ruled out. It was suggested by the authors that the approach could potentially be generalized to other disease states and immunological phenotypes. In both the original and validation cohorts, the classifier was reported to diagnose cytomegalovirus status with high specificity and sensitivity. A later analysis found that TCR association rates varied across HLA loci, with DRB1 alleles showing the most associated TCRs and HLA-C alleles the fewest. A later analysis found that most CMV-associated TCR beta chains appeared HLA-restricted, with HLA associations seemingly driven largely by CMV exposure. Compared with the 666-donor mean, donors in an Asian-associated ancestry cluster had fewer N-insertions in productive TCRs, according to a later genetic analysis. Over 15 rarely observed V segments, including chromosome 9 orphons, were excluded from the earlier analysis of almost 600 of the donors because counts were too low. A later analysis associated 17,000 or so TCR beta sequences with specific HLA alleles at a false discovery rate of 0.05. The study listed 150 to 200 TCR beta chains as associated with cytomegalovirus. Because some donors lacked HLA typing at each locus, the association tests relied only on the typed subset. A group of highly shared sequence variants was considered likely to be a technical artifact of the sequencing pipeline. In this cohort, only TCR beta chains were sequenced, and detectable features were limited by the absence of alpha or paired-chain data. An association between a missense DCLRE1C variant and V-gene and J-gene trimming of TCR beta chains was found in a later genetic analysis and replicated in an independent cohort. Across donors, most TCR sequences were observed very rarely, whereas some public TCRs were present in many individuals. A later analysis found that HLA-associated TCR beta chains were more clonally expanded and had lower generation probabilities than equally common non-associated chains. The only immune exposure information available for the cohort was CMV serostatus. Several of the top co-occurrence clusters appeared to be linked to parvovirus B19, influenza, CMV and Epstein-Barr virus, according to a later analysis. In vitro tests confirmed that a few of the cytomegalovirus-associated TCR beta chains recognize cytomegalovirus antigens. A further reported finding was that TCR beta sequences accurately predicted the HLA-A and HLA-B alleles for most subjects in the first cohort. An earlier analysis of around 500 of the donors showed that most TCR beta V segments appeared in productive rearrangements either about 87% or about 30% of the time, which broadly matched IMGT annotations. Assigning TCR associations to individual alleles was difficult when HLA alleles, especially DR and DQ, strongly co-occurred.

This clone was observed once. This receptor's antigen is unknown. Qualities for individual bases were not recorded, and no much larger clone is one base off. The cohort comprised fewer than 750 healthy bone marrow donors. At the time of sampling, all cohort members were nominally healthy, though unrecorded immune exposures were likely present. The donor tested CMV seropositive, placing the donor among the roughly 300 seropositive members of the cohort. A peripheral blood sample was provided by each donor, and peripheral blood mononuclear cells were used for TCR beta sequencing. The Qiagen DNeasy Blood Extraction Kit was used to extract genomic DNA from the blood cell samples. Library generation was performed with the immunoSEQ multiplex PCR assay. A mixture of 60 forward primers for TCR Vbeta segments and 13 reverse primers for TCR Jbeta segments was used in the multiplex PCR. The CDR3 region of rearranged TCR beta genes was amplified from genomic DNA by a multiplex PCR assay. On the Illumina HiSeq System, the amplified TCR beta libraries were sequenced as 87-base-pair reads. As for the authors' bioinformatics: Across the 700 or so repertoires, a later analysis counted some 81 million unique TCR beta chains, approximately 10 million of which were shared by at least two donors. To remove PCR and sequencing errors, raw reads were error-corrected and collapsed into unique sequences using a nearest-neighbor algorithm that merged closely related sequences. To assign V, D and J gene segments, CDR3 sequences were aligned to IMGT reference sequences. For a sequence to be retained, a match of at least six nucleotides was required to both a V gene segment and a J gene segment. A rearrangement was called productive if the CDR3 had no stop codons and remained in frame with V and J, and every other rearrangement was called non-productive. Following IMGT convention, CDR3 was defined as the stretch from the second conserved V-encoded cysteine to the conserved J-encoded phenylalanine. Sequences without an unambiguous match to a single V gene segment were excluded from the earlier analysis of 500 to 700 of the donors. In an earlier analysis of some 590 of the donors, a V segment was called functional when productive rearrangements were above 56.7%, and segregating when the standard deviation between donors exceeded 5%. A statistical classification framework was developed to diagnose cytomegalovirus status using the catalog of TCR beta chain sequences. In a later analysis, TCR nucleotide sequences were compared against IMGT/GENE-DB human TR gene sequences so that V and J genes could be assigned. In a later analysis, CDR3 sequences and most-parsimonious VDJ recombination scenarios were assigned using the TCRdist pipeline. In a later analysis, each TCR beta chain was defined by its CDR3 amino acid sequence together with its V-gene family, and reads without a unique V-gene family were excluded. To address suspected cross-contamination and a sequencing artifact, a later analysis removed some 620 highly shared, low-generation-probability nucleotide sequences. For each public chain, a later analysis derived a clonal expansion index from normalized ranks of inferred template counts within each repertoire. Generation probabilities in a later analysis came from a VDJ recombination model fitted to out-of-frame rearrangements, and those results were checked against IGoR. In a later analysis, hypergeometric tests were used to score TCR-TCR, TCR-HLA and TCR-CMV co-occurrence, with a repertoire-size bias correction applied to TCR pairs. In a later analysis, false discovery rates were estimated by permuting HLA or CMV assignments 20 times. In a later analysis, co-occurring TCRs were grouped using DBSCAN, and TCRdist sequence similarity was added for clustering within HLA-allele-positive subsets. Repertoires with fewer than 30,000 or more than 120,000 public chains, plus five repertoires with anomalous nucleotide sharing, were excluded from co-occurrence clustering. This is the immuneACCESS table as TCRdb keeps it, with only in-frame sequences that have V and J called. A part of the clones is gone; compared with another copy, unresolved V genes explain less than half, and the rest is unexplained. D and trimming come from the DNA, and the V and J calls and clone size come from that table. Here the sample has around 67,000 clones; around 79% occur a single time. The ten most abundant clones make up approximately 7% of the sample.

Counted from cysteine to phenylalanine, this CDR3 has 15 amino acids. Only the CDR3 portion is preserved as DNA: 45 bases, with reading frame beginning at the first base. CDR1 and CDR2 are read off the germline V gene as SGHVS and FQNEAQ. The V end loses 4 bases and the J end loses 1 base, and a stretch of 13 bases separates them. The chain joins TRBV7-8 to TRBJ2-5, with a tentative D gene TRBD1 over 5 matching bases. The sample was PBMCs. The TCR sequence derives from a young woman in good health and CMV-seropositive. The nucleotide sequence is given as TGTGCCAGCAGCTATTATCGACAGATCCAAGAGACCCAGTACTTC. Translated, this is CASSYYRQIQETQYF.